The subject of this entry is one T cell receptor beta chain. Its specificity is not known. The sample originates from a study of T cell repertoires in cytomegalovirus infection. Overall study context: Both a matching HLA type and CMV infection were indicated by public TCR beta signatures.

A single record per CDR3 protein comes from TCRdb applying MiXCR to the reads. Of a few hundred thousand distinct CDR3 sequences in the sample, under 45% were seen once. The V end lost 0 bases, the J end lost 7 bases, and 18 bases lay between the germline ends. This CDR3 region has 17 residues. Germline V lookup: CDR1 ENHRY, CDR2 SYGVKD. The origin of this receptor is a human donor in good health (CMV status not recorded). Some clones in this sample may be carry-over from other donors' samples. The material was cultured PBMCs, obtained from culture after CMV antigen stimulation. V usage is TRBV10-3 and J usage is TRBJ1-4; D might be TRBD1 (5 bases). In DNA, the CDR3 is TGTGCCATCAGTGAGTCCCAGGGTAGGGGATCGAGTGAAAAACTGTTTTTT. This encodes CAISESQGRGSSEKLFF.